These 19 T cell receptor beta chains originate from one sample sequenced in a study of T cells in Graves' hyperthyroidism and ophthalmopathy. RNA transcripts gave rise to amplified TCR beta CDR3 regions. Carried out on the TCR CDR3, a first-round RT-PCR used the HTBI primer set. From the multiplex PCR reads, TCRdb called clonotypes with MiXCR, one entry per CDR3 protein. The sample contains a few hundred thousand distinct CDR3 sequences, approximately 18% of which appear only once. Input material: blood. These receptors were taken from a man between 18 and 35 years old with Graves' ophthalmopathy.

This clonotype was counted at least ten times. The V gene is TRBV4-2, the J gene TRBJ1-5; D not certain. V lost 0 bases, J lost 3 bases, and 3 bases lay in between. Per the germline V gene, CDR1 is LGHNA and CDR2 is YNFKEQ. The CDR3 covers 13 residues. The CDR3 reads CASSQDDNQPQHF. The CDR3 region has the DNA TGTGCCAGCAGCCAAGATGACAATCAGCCCCAGCATTTT.

This clonotype was counted at least ten times. The chain is built from TRBV6-1 and TRBJ2-7; 10 bases match TRBD1. This CDR3 region has 14 residues. The trim removed 5 bases at V and 6 bases at J, leaving 7 bases unmatched. CDR1 and CDR2 (germline): MNHNS, SASEGT. The CDR3 bases are TGTGCCAGCAGTCTCACCGGGACAGGGGTCGAGCAGTACTTC. Residues: CASSLTGTGVEQYF.

The genes are TRBV18 and TRBJ1-2, with D perhaps TRBD1 (6 bases). This CDR3 contains 16 residues. Trimming shortened V by 0 bases and J by 2 bases, and 13 bases separated the two germline ends. From germline, CDR1 is KGHSH and CDR2 LQKENI. The CDR3 here is CASSPPSTGRNYGYTF. DNA for the CDR3: TGTGCCAGCTCACCACCGAGCACAGGGAGGAACTATGGCTACACCTTC.

Concerning this clonotype itself: This could be a read error, since a much larger clone is one nucleotide away. This chain links TRBV6-5 with TRBJ2-1, with 7 bases identical to TRBD2. The J call is in doubt because the DNA end fits TRBJ2-7 better. The CDR3 loop spans 16 amino acids. Germline V gene sequence: CDR1 MNHEY, CDR2 SVGAGI. CDR3 region: CASSFRGGSSYNEQYF. CDR3 sequence (DNA): TGTGCCAGCAGTTTTCGCGGGGGAAGCTCCTACAATGAGCAGTACTTC.

The chain combines TRBV5-1 with TRBJ2-2, with TRBD1 matching 7 bases. After removal of 3 bases from V and 0 bases from J, the junction contained 5 bases not matched to a gene. The CDR3 runs 16 residues. From germline, CDR1 is SGHRS and CDR2 YFSETQ. CDR3 protein: CASSSTGRSNTGELFF. CDR3 nucleotide sequence: TGCGCCAGCAGCTCGACAGGGCGTTCGAACACCGGGGAGCTGTTTTTT. Variable domain in full (rest from reference TRBV5-1 and TRBJ2-2): KAGVTQTPRYLIKTRGQQVTLSCSPISGHRSVSWYQQTPGQGLQFLFEYFSETQRNKGNFPGRFSGRQFSNSRSEMNVSTLELGDSALYLCASSSTGRSNTGELFFGEGSRLTVL.

The gene calls are TRBV28 and TRBJ2-3; a weak D match, TRBD1 (5 bases). V shed 2 bases and J shed 4 bases, with 7 bases lying between them. CDR3 length equals 13 residues. Per the germline V gene, CDR1 is MDHEN and CDR2 is SYDVKM. The CDR3 DNA sequence: TGTGCCAGCAGTTTAGACAGTTCAGATACGCAGTATTTT. It specifies CASSLDSSDTQYF. Together with reference TRBV28 and TRBJ2-3, the CDR3 gives the full variable domain: DVKVTQSSRYLVKRTGEKVFLECVQDMDHENMFWYRQDPGLGLRLIYFSYDVKMKEKGDIPEGYSVSREKKERFSLILESASTNQTSMYLCASSLDSSDTQYFGPGTRLTVL.

This clonotype was seen repeatedly, ten times or more. This chain joins TRBV28 and TRBJ2-7; a possible D gene is TRBD2 (5 bases). This CDR3 is built from 14 residues. With 6 bases removed from V and 0 bases from J, the gap between germline ends came to 12 bases. Germline CDR1 reads MDHEN; CDR2 reads SYDVKM. In DNA form, the CDR3 reads TGTGCCAGCAGCCCGCCCGGGAACTCCTACGAGCAGTACTTC. Protein: CASSPPGNSYEQYF. The full variable domain, completed using reference TRBV28 and TRBJ2-7, is DVKVTQSSRYLVKRTGEKVFLECVQDMDHENMFWYRQDPGLGLRLIYFSYDVKMKEKGDIPEGYSVSREKKERFSLILESASTNQTSMYLCASSPPGNSYEQYFGPGTRLTVT.

This clonotype was counted many times. This chain joins TRBV27 and TRBJ2-7, with D unresolved. The CDR3 sequence is 14 residues long. From germline, CDR1 is MNHEY and CDR2 SMNVEV (reference sequence). Trimming stripped 5 bases from V and 2 bases from J, with 13 bases between. The CDR3 region has the DNA TGTGCCAGCAGTCCCCGGCTTGGCCCCTACGAGCAGTACTTC. This sequence encodes CASSPRLGPYEQYF.

This clonotype was seen repeatedly, ten times or more. The chain is built from TRBV24-1 and TRBJ2-1; tentative D call: TRBD1 (6 bases). Germline loops: CDR1 KGHDR, CDR2 SFDVKD. The CDR3 sequence is 11 residues long. The ends were cut back, 10 bases at V and 3 bases at J, with 6 bases in the middle. The CDR3 DNA is TGTGCCACGGGACACTACAATGAGCAGTTCTTC. Its translation: CATGHYNEQFF.

This clonotype was counted a few times. The chain combines TRBV4-1 with TRBJ2-7; no clear D. Trimming cost V 2 bases and J 5 bases, with 10 bases left between them. The germline V gene encodes CDR1 MGHRA and CDR2 YSYEKL. This CDR3 has 13 residues. CDR3 amino acids: CASSQQVADEQYF. The CDR3 DNA follows: TGCGCCAGCAGCCAACAGGTGGCCGACGAGCAGTACTTC.

In its sample, this clonotype was seen many times. The chain carries TRBV7-2 and TRBJ1-5; unclear D gene. The germline V gene has CDR1 SGHTA and CDR2 FQGNSA. CDR3 size: 15 residues. V lost 1 base and J lost 3, with 10 bases in between. CDR3 amino acids: CASSLGYQDNQPQHF. The CDR3 region has the DNA TGTGCCAGCAGCTTAGGGTATCAGGACAATCAGCCCCAGCATTTT.

Only one count was recorded for this clonotype. The V call is TRBV28, the J call TRBJ2-7; 8 nucleotides match TRBD2. V trimming: 7 bases; J trimming: 1 base; junction bases outside the gene matches: 6. The germline V gene has CDR1 MDHEN and CDR2 SYDVKM. The CDR3 is 14 residues long. The CDR3 loop reads CASNGGGSSYEQYF. CDR3 DNA sequence: TGTGCCAGCAACGGGGGGGGCAGTTCCTACGAGCAGTACTTC.

This clonotype was found many times. As DNA, the CDR3 is TGCGCCAGCAGCTTGGGGCCCATGCAGTACTTC. This translates into CASSLGPMQYF. The V and J genes are TRBV5-1 and TRBJ2-7; D not resolved. Germline CDR1 and CDR2: SGHRS and YFSETQ. The CDR3 is 11 residues long. The V and J ends lost 0 bases and 9 bases respectively, with 7 bases between them. The complete variable domain, with remaining parts taken from reference TRBV5-1 and TRBJ2-7, reads KAGVTQTPRYLIKTRGQQVTLSCSPISGHRSVSWYQQTPGQGLQFLFEYFSETQRNKGNFPGRFSGRQFSNSRSEMNVSTLELGDSALYLCASSLGPMQYFGPGTRLTVT.

The J gene is TRBJ2-1, the V gene TRBV29-1; 12 bases align to TRBD1. The germline V gene has CDR1 SQVTM and CDR2 ANQGSEA. V shed 3 bases and J 7 bases; nucleotides not matched to a gene: 4. The CDR3 is made up of 14 amino acids. Here the CDR3 reads CSVEGQGAGNEQFF. The CDR3 coding sequence is TGCAGCGTTGAGGGACAGGGGGCCGGGAATGAGCAGTTCTTC.

Worth noting for this clonotype: A clone one base away is much larger, so this may be a read error. Without the conserved terminal phenylalanine or tryptophan, this CDR3 likely stems from a read error. This chain connects TRBV5-6 to TRBJ1-2; D might be TRBD1 (5 bases). V was pared by 2 bases and J by 1 base, with 9 bases between. Germline CDR1 reads SGHDT; CDR2 reads YYEEEE. The CDR3 sequence is 14 residues long. The CDR3 sequence is CASSLPTVNYGYTS. Written as DNA, the CDR3 is TGTGCCAGCAGCTTACCGACAGTTAACTATGGCTACACCTCC.

The rearrangement links TRBV20-1 to TRBJ2-5; no clear D gene. V lost 7 bases and J 4 bases, leaving 10 bases between the germline ends. The CDR3 totals 11 residues. Germline CDR1 DFQATT, CDR2 SNEGSKA (reference sequence). The CDR3 region has the DNA TGCAGTGAAGCATGGGGAGAGACCCAGTACTTC. The encoded protein is CSEAWGETQYF.

This clonotype was seen many times. CDR3 in amino acids: CATSDSRRNSNQPQHF. DNA of the CDR3: TGTGCCACCAGTGATTCGAGACGGAATAGCAATCAGCCCCAGCATTTT. The chain links TRBV24-1 to TRBJ1-5; D uncertain. The V and J ends lost 2 bases and 0 bases respectively, with 10 bases between them. From germline, CDR1 is KGHDR and CDR2 SFDVKD. The CDR3 length is 16 residues.

The J gene is TRBJ1-1, the V gene TRBV2; 12 nucleotides match TRBD1. Germline CDR1 reads SNHLY; CDR2 reads FYNNEI. CDR3 length equals 15 residues. V was pared by 6 bases and J by 7 bases, with 9 bases of the junction left unmatched. CDR3 in amino acids: CASRNLRDRGLEAFF. The CDR3 bases are TGTGCCAGCAGGAACCTCCGGGACAGGGGGCTTGAAGCTTTCTTT.

V is TRBV7-3 and J is TRBJ2-7; 8 positions agree with TRBD2. CDR1 is SGHTA, CDR2 FQGTGA, per germline. With 5 bases clipped from V and 2 bases from J, the junction kept 8 bases outside the gene matches. The CDR3 extends over 15 amino acids. CDR3 sequence (DNA): TGTGCCAGCAGCCGCTCCGGGGGGGGTACCTACGAGCAGTACTTC. Translating gives CASSRSGGGTYEQYF. Variable domain in full (rest from reference TRBV7-3 and TRBJ2-7): GAGVSQTPSNKVTEKGKYVELRCDPISGHTALYWYRQSLGQGPEFLIYFQGTGAADDSGLPNDRFFAVRPEGSVSTLKIQRTERGDSAVYLCASSRSGGGTYEQYFGPGTRLTVT.